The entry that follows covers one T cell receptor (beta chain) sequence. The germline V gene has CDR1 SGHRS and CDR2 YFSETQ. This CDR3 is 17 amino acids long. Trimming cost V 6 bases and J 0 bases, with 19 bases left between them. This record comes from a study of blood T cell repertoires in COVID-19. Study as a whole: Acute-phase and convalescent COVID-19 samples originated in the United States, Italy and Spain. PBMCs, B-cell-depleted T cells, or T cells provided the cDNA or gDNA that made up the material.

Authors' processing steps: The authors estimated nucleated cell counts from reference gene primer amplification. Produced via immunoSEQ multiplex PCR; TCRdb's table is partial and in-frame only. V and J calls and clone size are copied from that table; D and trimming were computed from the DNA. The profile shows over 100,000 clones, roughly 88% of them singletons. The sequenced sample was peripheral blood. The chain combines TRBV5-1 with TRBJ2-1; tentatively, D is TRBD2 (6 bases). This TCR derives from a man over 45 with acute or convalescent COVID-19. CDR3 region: CASMPSRSSVSYNEQFF. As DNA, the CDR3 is TGCGCCAGCATGCCCTCGCGCTCTAGCGTCTCCTACAATGAGCAGTTCTTC.